This TCR beta chain is from a study of cytomegalovirus exposure and HLA in healthy donors. Whole-study context: Most donors, 80% to 90% of some 400 genotyped, fell in the Caucasian-associated ancestry cluster.

In regard to this clone: Its antigen is not known. A read error may account for a junction end that differs from germline.

The germline V gene has CDR1 SGHNT and CDR2 YYREEE (reference sequence). The CDR3 length is 16 residues. Researchers ran the PCR with 60 Vbeta and 13 Jbeta primers. In the study's own analysis: It was a later analysis that counted roughly 80 million unique TCR beta chains, of which approximately 11 million were shared. Sequenced by immunoSEQ multiplex PCR; TCRdb stores in-frame clones only, minus some. The V and J calls and clone size come from that table; D and trimming were worked out from the DNA. The sample records approximately 170,000 clones, over 80% being singletons. Study-wide results and caveats: In an earlier analysis, most TCR beta V segments were productive about 90% or about 30% of the time. Confirmation was obtained in vitro that a few CMV-associated chains are specific for CMV antigens.

The TCR sequence derives from a boy between 2 and 15 years old in good health and CMV-seronegative. J is TRBJ2-6 and V is TRBV5-4; TRBD1 matches 8 bases. What was sequenced was PBMCs. The CDR3 DNA reads TGTGCCAGCAGCTTGGTTCAGGGGGCTGGGGCCAACGGCCTGACTTTC. Its protein is CASSLVQGAGANGLTF. The full variable domain, its missing parts supplied by reference TRBV5-4 and TRBJ2-6, is ETGVTQSPTHLIKTRGQQVTLRCSSQSGHNTVSWYQQALGQGPQFIFQYYREEENGRGNFPPRFSGLQFPNYSSELNVNALELDDSALYLCASSLVQGAGANGLTFGAGSRLTVL.